This TCR beta chain was profiled in a study of identical twins. Each CDR3 protein is one row after TCRdb ran MiXCR on the 5' RACE reads. The table lists some 560,000 distinct CDR3 sequences, more than 9% of them singletons. With no exceptions, donors were healthy Caucasians. General study results and limits: Invariant MAIT and iNKT cells could partly confound zero-insertion analyses. Cord blood beta clonotypes present at high abundance carried fewer insertions; no such pattern appeared in memory repertoires. Without tracking the same donors, conclusions rested on cross-sectional statistical analysis.

Germline V gene sequence: CDR1 DFQATT, CDR2 SNEGSKA (reference sequence). The germline V and J ends were trimmed by 0 bases and 3 bases, with 8 bases remaining between them. CDR3 length: 14 amino acids. In regard to this clonotype: Its target is unknown.

This sample also belongs to another study, concerning yellow fever vaccine responses in identical twins.

The sequence came from a woman younger than 30 in good health. The rearrangement uses TRBV20-1 and TRBJ1-4; D is ambiguous. Sequencing used PBMCs. CDR3 protein: CSAREGMANEKLFF. Written as DNA, the CDR3 is TGCAGTGCTAGAGAGGGTATGGCTAATGAAAAACTGTTTTTT.